The clone carrying this T cell receptor beta chain has more than one count but fewer than ten. Antigen unknown. The CDR3 runs to 14 residues. V lost 6 bases, J lost 10 bases, and 7 bases stayed unmatched. Germline lookup yields CDR1 MDHEN and CDR2 SYDVKM. Each cDNA molecule in the library carried unique molecular identifiers. In the authors' methods: Sample TCR totals centred on a median of around 92,000, ranging roughly 20,000 to 700,000. TCRdb passed the 5' RACE reads through MiXCR, listing each CDR3 protein once. The V and J calls, along with clone size, are taken from TCRdb and not from the paper's own processing. The table lists 120,000 to 150,000 distinct CDR3 sequences, about 4% of them singletons, with over 1.1% in the top ten. The entry originates in a study of human T cells and chemical hapten exposure. Study summary: Per-sample TCR yield variation was attributed mainly to small pooled library volume differences.

General study findings and limits: TCRs above 1 in 1000 frequency stayed constant with DPC sensitization.

From whole blood left unfractionated, total RNA was extracted. The TCR was taken from a female donor in good health. The chain joins TRBV28 to TRBJ1-6; 9 bases fit TRBD1. CDR3 region: CASRTGTGKSPLHF. Here the CDR3 DNA reads TGTGCCAGCAGAACCGGGACAGGGAAATCACCCCTCCACTTT.